The 10 T cell receptor beta chains given below trace back to one sample, sequenced in a study of cytomegalovirus exposure and HLA in healthy donors. Libraries were prepared by immunoSEQ multiplex PCR; TCRdb keeps only in-frame clonotypes and omits some of them. The sample consists of about 120,000 clones, nearly 90% of them appearing once. Material: PBMCs. Source of these receptors: a woman aged 18-35 years in good health and CMV-seronegative.

V usage is TRBV18 and J usage is TRBJ2-7; TRBD2 agrees at 11 bases. V gave up 5 bases and J gave up 6 bases; unmatched junction bases: 3. CDR1 KGHSH and CDR2 LQKENI come from the germline V gene. This CDR3 region has 13 residues. CDR3 DNA: TGTGCCAGCTCAGAAGGGACTAGCGGCGAGCAGTACGTC. Protein sequence: CASSEGTSGEQYV.

The chain has TRBV6-1 and TRBJ1-5; TRBD1 matches at 8 bases. Germline CDR1 reads MNHNS; CDR2 reads SASEGT. The CDR3 runs 15 residues. V lost 5 bases and J lost 6; bases outside the gene matches: 9. Here the CDR3 DNA reads TGTGCCAGCAGTCGATCAGGGGGCGCGAGTCAGCCCCAGCATTTT. This sequence encodes CASSRSGGASQPQHF.

The rearrangement uses TRBV13 and TRBJ1-6; a possible D gene is TRBD1 (5 bases). Deletions cut 5 bases from V and 2 bases from J, with 13 bases between. Germline V gene data show CDR1 as PRHDT and CDR2 as FYEKMQ (reference sequence). This CDR3 is built from 16 residues. The CDR3 protein is CASSTGGGTYNSPLHF. The CDR3 DNA reads TGTGCCAGCAGCACGGGGGGAGGCACCTATAATTCACCCCTCCACTTT.

The chain recombines TRBV30 with TRBJ2-1; 9 bases align to TRBD1. Germline lookup yields CDR1 GTSNPN and CDR2 SVGIG (reference sequence). The CDR3 runs 16 residues. V lost 2 bases and J lost 6; bases outside the gene matches: 11. The CDR3: CAWSFTRTGEGNEQFF. In DNA, the CDR3 is TGTGCCTGGAGTTTCACACGGACAGGGGAGGGCAATGAGCAGTTCTTC.

The rearrangement joins TRBV19 to TRBJ2-3; 7 nucleotides line up with TRBD2. The V gene's germline CDR1 is LNHDA and CDR2 SQIVND (reference sequence). The CDR3 sequence is 15 residues long. J was trimmed by 2 bases and V by 3 bases; bases with no gene match: 5. CDR3 bases: TGTGCCAGTAGTATGGAGACTAGCATCACAGATACGCAGTATTTT. Its translation: CASSMETSITDTQYF.

This clone appeared a few times. V is TRBV30 and J is TRBJ2-2; 7 nucleotides line up with TRBD1. The V gene end was trimmed by 2 bases and the J gene end by 5 bases; junction bases not matched to a gene: 5. This CDR3 is 14 amino acids long. CDR1 and CDR2 (germline): GTSNPN, SVGIG (reference sequence). The CDR3 DNA reads as TGTGCCTGGAGTACAGGGGATTGGACCGGGGAGCTGTTTTTT. Translating it yields CAWSTGDWTGELFF.

The gene calls are TRBV5-1 and TRBJ2-5, with TRBD2 matching 12 bases. CDR1 SGHRS and CDR2 YFSETQ come from the germline V gene. The V gene end was trimmed by 0 bases and the J gene end by 5 bases; junction bases not matched to a gene: 5. This CDR3 region has 16 residues. This CDR3 reads CASSLALAGGLETQYF. The CDR3 DNA reads as TGCGCCAGCAGCTTGGCGCTAGCGGGGGGGTTGGAGACCCAGTACTTC.

CDR3 coding DNA: TGTGCCAGCAGTCGGGATAGCGGGGGCGCAGATACGCAGTATTTT. Its protein is CASSRDSGGADTQYF. This rearrangement joins TRBV27 to TRBJ2-3; 9 nucleotides match TRBD2. This CDR3 is 15 amino acids long. The V gene's germline CDR1 is MNHEY and CDR2 SMNVEV (reference sequence). Germline trimming cut 5 bases from V and 4 bases from J; bases unmatched to any gene: 7.

The chain has TRBV7-2 and TRBJ2-1; perhaps TRBD2 as D (5 bases). Germline lookup yields CDR1 SGHTA and CDR2 FQGNSA. V was clipped by 11 bases and J by 5 bases, with 19 bases between them. The CDR3 extends over 14 amino acids. The CDR3 region has the DNA TGTGCCTATACTCCACACGGGGTTAACAATGAGCAGTTCTTC. This translates into CAYTPHGVNNEQFF.

This rearrangement joins TRBV28 to TRBJ1-2; 11 bases are shared with TRBD1. V gave up 5 bases and J gave up 3 bases; unmatched junction bases: 11. The CDR3 sequence is 17 residues long. Germline-derived CDR1 and CDR2 are MDHEN and SYDVKM. As DNA, the CDR3 is TGTGCCAGCAGTCCATTCGCCGGGACAGGGGGATACTATGGCTACACCTTC. Its translation is CASSPFAGTGGYYGYTF.